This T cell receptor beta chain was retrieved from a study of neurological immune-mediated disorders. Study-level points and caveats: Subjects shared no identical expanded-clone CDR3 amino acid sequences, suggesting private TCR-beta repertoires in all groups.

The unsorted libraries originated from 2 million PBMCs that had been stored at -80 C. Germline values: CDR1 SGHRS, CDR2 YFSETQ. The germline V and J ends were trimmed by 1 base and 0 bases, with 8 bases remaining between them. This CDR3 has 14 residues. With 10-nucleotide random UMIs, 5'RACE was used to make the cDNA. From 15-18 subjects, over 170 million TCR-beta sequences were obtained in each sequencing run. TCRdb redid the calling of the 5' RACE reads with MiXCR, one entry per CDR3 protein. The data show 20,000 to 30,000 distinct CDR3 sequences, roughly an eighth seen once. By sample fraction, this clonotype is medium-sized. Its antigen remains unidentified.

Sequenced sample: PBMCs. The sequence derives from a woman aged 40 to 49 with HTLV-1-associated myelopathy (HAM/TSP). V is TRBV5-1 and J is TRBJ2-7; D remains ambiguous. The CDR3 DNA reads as TGCGCCAGCAGCTTGCGCCAGGCCTCCTACGAGCAGTACTTC. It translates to CASSLRQASYEQYF.